This T cell receptor (beta chain) was documented in a study of T cell responses to AZD1222 COVID-19 vaccine (dated by TCRdb to the early 2020s). The study in broad terms: A total of 240 or so trial participants underwent TCR sequencing, of whom about 210 had received two doses of AZD1222 and roughly 26 had received two doses of the MenACWY control vaccine. Trial participants were enrolled into age subgroups of 18-55, 56-69 and 70-plus years, which contained about 160, 30 and 59 TCR-sequenced participants, respectively. Broader findings and caveats from the paper: Because no samples from the day 14 peak response were available, repertoires could be characterized only after the peak T cell response. Nearly half of unique spike-specific TCRs reportedly recognized epitopes outside regions mutated in the B.1.351 and B.1.1.7 variants. After two AZD1222 doses, both the breadth and the depth of spike-specific TCRs were significantly higher than at day 0 and than in MenACWY recipients. Participants were mostly white British and included more females than males, and it was suggested by the authors that clonal diversity may have been underestimated. The whole spike protein was spanned by vaccine-associated CD4 TCRs, and dominant responses were seen in regions 160-218 and 743-854. Conclusions about previously exposed vaccinees are limited because only 6 or 7 AZD1222 recipients were SARS-CoV-2 seropositive at baseline. The 56-69-year group was small, and its depth increase did not reach significance, likely because of low power.

CDR3 length: 15 amino acids, cysteine to phenylalanine. Of the read, only the CDR3 DNA is kept; its 45 bases are in frame from base 1. CDR1 and CDR2, per the germline V gene, are SGHDT and YYEEEE. Ends trimmed: V by 4 bases, J by 4 bases; bases unmatched to a gene: 7. This clone has just one count. Its antigen is not yet known. Base qualities are missing; no much larger clone stands one base away. The CDR3 regions of human TCRbeta chains were subjected to immunosequencing. Regarding the original processing steps: TCRs in the repertoires were compared against a reference library of SARS-CoV-2-specific TCRs that had been generated with the MIRA antigen-specificity platform. Breadth meant the fraction of unique TCRs that were SARS-CoV-2-associated, whereas depth meant the fraction of total T cells that were SARS-CoV-2-associated. Using the MIRA data, every spike-specific TCR was mapped to the spike region that the TCR reacted to and assigned to either a CD4 or a CD8 class. Log10-transformed breadth and depth values were compared by one-way ANOVA with Sidak's multiple comparisons tests. As stored in TCRdb, this immuneACCESS dataset retains in-frame rearrangements with V and J assigned. A fraction of the clones does not appear; measured against another copy, unresolved V genes explain less than half of the discrepancy, and the remainder lacks a known reason. V and J calls plus clone size are reproduced from that table; the DNA served to infer D and trimming. Here the sample has about 110,000 clones; over 85% occur a single time. The ten largest clonotypes hold roughly 3% of the sample.

Reading the label with the study, this specimen's time point is: baseline before first vaccination. The treatment or condition label, read with the paper, signifies: meningococcal conjugate vaccine given as trial control. Samples from vaccinated people were obtained from the UK trials COV001 and COV002, which included a single-blind randomized controlled phase 2/3 trial of AZD1222 (ChAdOx1 nCoV-19) in healthy adults. For TCRbeta chain sequencing, PBMC samples were collected from trial participants at day 0 and at day 28 after the second dose. The specimen was peripheral blood, collected on day 0 of MenACWY control vaccination. This TCR was recovered from an adult in good health. The receptor chain draws on TRBV5-6 and TRBJ1-1; a stretch of 10 junction bases matches TRBD1. The CDR3 loop reads CASSLGTGVGTEAFF. The DNA is as follows: TGTGCCAGCAGCCTCGGGACAGGGGTCGGCACTGAAGCTTTCTTT. Supplemented by the reference TRBV5-6 and TRBJ1-1 proteins around the CDR3, the complete variable domain is DAGVTQSPTHLIKTRGQQVTLRCSPKSGHDTVSWYQQALGQGPQFIFQYYEEEERQRGNFPDRFSGHQFPNYSSELNVNALLLGDSALYLCASSLGTGVGTEAFFGQGTRLTVV.